One and the same sample provided the 30 T cell receptor beta chains below, sequenced in a study of cytotoxic CD8 clonotypes in ibrutinib-treated CLL. The data were produced by immunoSEQ multiplex PCR, yet TCRdb's version contains in-frame clones alone and is incomplete. The table shows approximately 130,000 clones, with 80% to 85% occurring only once. The sample here was PBMCs, taken after 24 months of ibrutinib treatment. The receptor set was obtained from a human donor with chronic lymphocytic leukemia.

V usage is TRBV29-1 and J usage is TRBJ1-1; 10 nucleotides line up with TRBD1. V dropped 7 bases and J dropped 4; count of bases not matched to a gene: 3. The CDR3 is made up of 12 amino acids. CDR1 is SQVTM, CDR2 ANQGSEA, per germline. Written as DNA, the CDR3 is TGCAGCGGCCGACAGGGGGCCACTGAAGCTTTCTTT. As protein: CSGRQGATEAFF.

The V call is TRBV2, the J call TRBJ1-5; TRBD1 matches 10 bases. Losses at the gene ends were 7 bases for V and 3 bases for J; bases not matched to a gene: 18. CDR3 length equals 19 residues. Germline values: CDR1 SNHLY, CDR2 FYNNEI. The CDR3 region has the DNA TGTGCCAGCAACGGACCGGGACAGGGGTACGGGGAGGTCAATCAGCCCCAGCATTTT. This sequence encodes CASNGPGQGYGEVNQPQHF.

V usage is TRBV7-6 and J usage is TRBJ2-5; either TRBD1 or TRBD2 may fit D (5 bases each). This CDR3 has 16 amino acids. V was shortened by 2 bases and J by 4 bases, with 17 bases between the two germline ends. Germline V gene data show CDR1 as SGHVS and CDR2 as FNYEAQ. The CDR3 protein is CASSLPPGPSPETQYF. CDR3 DNA: TGTGCCAGCAGCTTACCTCCGGGACCCTCTCCAGAGACCCAGTACTTC.

This clone was seen a handful of times. The V and J genes are TRBV6-1 and TRBJ1-1; 7 nucleotides align to TRBD1. The CDR3 consists of 14 residues. Trimming at V came to 6 bases and at J to 4 bases, leaving 8 bases not matched to a gene. Germline CDR1 is MNHNS and CDR2 is SASEGT. The CDR3 nucleotides are TGTGCCAGCAGGTTAGACAGGGCGGGCACTGAAGCTTTCTTT. This encodes CASRLDRAGTEAFF.

This sequence joins TRBV11-2 and TRBJ2-7, with D possibly being TRBD2 (7 bases). Per germline, CDR1 SGHAT and CDR2 FQNNGV. The V end was cut by 2 bases, the J end by 7 bases, with 15 bases between. The CDR3 sequence is 14 residues long. The CDR3 loop is CASSLLAGAGEQYF. The CDR3 DNA sequence: TGTGCCAGCAGCTTACTTGCGGGGGCCGGGGAGCAGTACTTC.

The chain combines TRBV5-1 with TRBJ2-7; D is unclear. CDR3 length: 15 amino acids. Per germline, CDR1 SGHRS and CDR2 YFSETQ. With 0 bases removed from V and 0 bases from J, the gap between germline ends came to 10 bases. CDR3: CASSLEGKSSYEQYF. CDR3 bases: TGCGCCAGCAGCTTGGAGGGCAAGAGCTCCTACGAGCAGTACTTC.

The genes are TRBV7-2 and TRBJ2-3, with TRBD2 matching 7 bases. The germline V gene has CDR1 SGHTA and CDR2 FQGNSA. The CDR3 covers 12 residues. The trim removed 5 bases at V and 10 bases at J, leaving 6 bases unmatched. The CDR3, as DNA: TGTGCCAGCAGCCCAAGCGGGGTAGCGCAGTATTTT. Its protein product is CASSPSGVAQYF. Full variable domain (remainder filled in from reference TRBV7-2 and TRBJ2-3): GAGVSQSPSNKVTEKGKDVELRCDPISGHTALYWYRQSLGQGLEFLIYFQGNSAPDKSGLPSDRFSAERTGGSVSTLTIQRTQQEDSAVYLCASSPSGVAQYFGPGTRLTVL.

This chain joins TRBV5-4 and TRBJ2-7, with 7 bases matching TRBD2. V shed 0 bases and J 6 bases; nucleotides not matched to a gene: 6. The germline V gene encodes CDR1 SGHNT and CDR2 YYREEE (reference sequence). The CDR3 length is 14 residues. The CDR3 sequence: CASSLAGGGREQYF. The CDR3 nucleotides read TGTGCCAGCAGCTTGGCAGGCGGGGGTCGCGAGCAGTACTTC. The full variable domain, completed using reference TRBV5-4 and TRBJ2-7, is ETGVTQSPTHLIKTRGQQVTLRCSSQSGHNTVSWYQQALGQGPQFIFQYYREEENGRGNFPPRFSGLQFPNYSSELNVNALELDDSALYLCASSLAGGGREQYFGPGTRLTVT.

This clone was observed a handful of times. The genes are TRBV6-1 and TRBJ1-1; D is possibly TRBD1 (5 bases). The length of the CDR3 is 14 residues. CDR1 MNHNS and CDR2 SASEGT come from the germline V gene. V lost 6 bases to trimming and J lost 0 bases, with 11 bases between them. The CDR3 bases are TGTGCCAGCAGGGCACGACAGCTGAACACTGAAGCTTTCTTT. This encodes CASRARQLNTEAFF.

This chain connects TRBV5-6 to TRBJ2-5, with 7 positions matching TRBD2. The CDR3 runs to 14 residues. Germline assignment: CDR1 SGHDT and CDR2 YYEEEE. The junction had 6 bases not matched to a gene; V was cut back by 4 bases and J by 3 bases. The chain's CDR3 is CASSRGGAEETQYF. In DNA, the CDR3 is TGTGCCAGCAGCCGGGGAGGGGCAGAAGAGACCCAGTACTTC.

As DNA, the CDR3 is TGCAGCGTCCTCTCCATGACAGGCTACGAGCAGTACTTC. Residues: CSVLSMTGYEQYF. V is TRBV29-1 and J is TRBJ2-7, with D perhaps matching TRBD1 (6 bases). The V gene's germline CDR1 is SQVTM and CDR2 ANQGSEA. The CDR3 extends over 13 amino acids. V lost 6 bases and J lost 3, with 15 bases in between.

This clone was seen a handful of times. V is TRBV30 and J is TRBJ2-3; TRBD1 agrees at 9 bases. Germline V gene data show CDR1 as GTSNPN and CDR2 as SVGIG (reference sequence). The CDR3 covers 15 residues. V was clipped by 4 bases and J by 0 bases; unmatched bases: 5. The CDR3: CAWTGTGQSTDTQYF. The CDR3 nucleotides are TGTGCCTGGACCGGGACAGGGCAAAGCACAGATACGCAGTATTTT. Based on the CDR3 plus reference TRBV30 and TRBJ2-3, the full variable domain is SQTIHQWPATLVQPVGSPLSLECTVEGTSNPNLYWYRQAAGRGLQLLFYSVGIGQISSEVPQNLSASRPQDRQFILSSKKLLLSDSGFYLCAWTGTGQSTDTQYFGPGTRLTVL.

The rearrangement links TRBV10-3 to TRBJ2-1, with TRBD1 identical over 9 bases. The CDR3 runs to 13 residues. Looked up from germline, CDR1 is ENHRY and CDR2 is SYGVKD. J lost 8 bases, V lost 4 bases, and 3 bases had no gene match. The CDR3 here is CAISGTGDDEQFF. The CDR3 DNA sequence: TGTGCCATCAGTGGGACAGGGGATGATGAGCAGTTCTTC.

There are a few counts of this clone. The CDR3 reads CSAREGEAFF. CDR3 DNA: TGCAGTGCCAGGGAGGGGGAAGCTTTCTTT. This chain links TRBV20-1 with TRBJ1-1; D may be TRBD1 (5 bases). The germline CDR1 and CDR2 sequences are DFQATT and SNEGSKA (reference sequence). This CDR3 has 10 residues. Trimming shortened V by 6 bases and J by 8 bases, and 10 bases separated the two germline ends.

The V call is TRBV21-1, the J call TRBJ1-1. TRBV21-1 is labeled a pseudogene. The CDR3 spans 14 residues. The CDR3 region is CASSNRSAYTEAFF. The CDR3 DNA is TGTGCCAGCAGCAACCGATCCGCCTACACTGAAGCTTTCTTT.

V is TRBV6-4 and J is TRBJ1-2; maybe TRBD1 (5 bases). Germline V lookup: CDR1 MRHNA, CDR2 SNTAGT. Trimming took off 2 bases at V and 8 bases at J, with 9 bases between the two ends. The CDR3 has 12 amino acids. CDR3 residues: CASSDTGTGYTF. The DNA for the CDR3 is TGTGCCAGCAGTGACACCGGGACCGGCTACACCTTC.

This chain uses TRBV9 with TRBJ2-2, with D possibly being TRBD1 (5 bases). Looked up from germline, CDR1 is SGDLS and CDR2 is YYNGEE. The CDR3 is 14 residues long. V was pared by 4 bases and J by 6 bases, with 13 bases between. The CDR3 sequence is CASSPQGFPGELFF. CDR3 DNA sequence: TGTGCCAGCAGCCCCCAGGGATTTCCCGGGGAGCTGTTTTTT. Using reference TRBV9 and TRBJ2-2 for the parts outside the CDR3, the full variable domain is DSGVTQTPKHLITATGQRVTLRCSPRSGDLSVYWYQQSLDQGLQFLIQYYNGEERAKGNILERFSAQQFPDLHSELNLSSLELGDSALYFCASSPQGFPGELFFGEGSRLTVL.

CDR3 bases: TGCGCCAGCAGCCGGAGGACAGGGTCCTACGAGCAGTACTTC. Translating gives CASSRRTGSYEQYF. V usage is TRBV5-1 and J usage is TRBJ2-7, with TRBD1 matching over 8 bases. The CDR3 has 14 amino acids. Germline CDR1 SGHRS, CDR2 YFSETQ. V shed 4 bases and J 1 base; nucleotides not matched to a gene: 4.

This chain uses TRBV19 with TRBJ2-7; tentative D call: TRBD2 (6 bases). V was trimmed by 3 bases and J by 3 bases, leaving 12 bases between them. The CDR3 consists of 14 residues. Germline lookup yields CDR1 LNHDA and CDR2 SQIVND (reference sequence). CDR3 nucleotide sequence: TGTGCCAGTAGTATGGGGGGACCGATCTACGAGCAGTACTTC. Encoded protein: CASSMGGPIYEQYF. Based on the CDR3 plus reference TRBV19 and TRBJ2-7, the full variable domain is DGGITQSPKYLFRKEGQNVTLSCEQNLNHDAMYWYRQDPGQGLRLIYYSQIVNDFQKGDIAEGYSVSREKKESFPLTVTSAQKNPTAFYLCASSMGGPIYEQYFGPGTRLTVT.

The gene calls are TRBV27 and TRBJ1-4, with 7 bases matching TRBD1. The CDR3 covers 18 residues. The germline V gene has CDR1 MNHEY and CDR2 SMNVEV (reference sequence). The V segment lost 4 bases and the J segment 0 bases; nucleotides outside the gene matches: 11. CDR3 nucleotide sequence: TGTGCCAGCAGTTCCCAAACACAGGGGCCTGCAACTAATGAAAAACTGTTTTTT. Its translation: CASSSQTQGPATNEKLFF.

This rearrangement joins TRBV30 to TRBJ1-6; tentative D call: TRBD1 (5 bases). V lost 0 bases and J lost 6, with 18 bases in between. From germline, CDR1 is GTSNPN and CDR2 SVGIG (reference sequence). The CDR3 loop spans 17 amino acids. CDR3 bases: TGTGCCTGGAGTGTAATCGGCGGGGGGGTAGGTAATTCACCCCTCCACTTT. It encodes CAWSVIGGGVGNSPLHF.

V gene TRBV19 combines with J gene TRBJ1-4, with D possibly TRBD1 on 6 matching bases. Trimming stripped 6 bases from V and 0 bases from J, with 8 bases between. The length of the CDR3 is 14 residues. CDR1 is LNHDA and CDR2 is SQIVND in the germline V gene (reference sequence). CDR3: CASRHRATNEKLFF. In DNA form, the CDR3 reads TGTGCCAGTAGGCACAGGGCAACTAATGAAAAACTGTTTTTT.

The chain recombines TRBV7-9 with TRBJ1-5, with a weak D call TRBD1 (6 bases). V was trimmed by 5 bases and J by 5 bases, leaving 13 bases between them. Germline V gene data show CDR1 as SEHNR and CDR2 as FQNEAQ (reference sequence). The CDR3 spans 14 residues. The CDR3 DNA follows: TGTGCCAGCAGCGCCAGACCAGGGGATCAGCCCCAGCATTTT. This encodes CASSARPGDQPQHF.

The rearrangement links TRBV6-6 to TRBJ1-2; D gene uncertain. Germline V gene data show CDR1 as MNHNY and CDR2 as SVGAGI (reference sequence). The CDR3 has 16 residues. The ends were cut back, 8 bases at V and 2 bases at J, with 21 bases in the middle. The CDR3 reads CASHPAGGITNYGYTF. As DNA, the CDR3 is TGTGCCAGCCACCCCGCCGGCGGGATTACAAACTATGGCTACACCTTC.

The J gene is TRBJ2-1, the V gene TRBV5-6; TRBD2 is a possible D gene (6 bases). Germline V gives CDR1 SGHDT, CDR2 YYEEEE. V shed 5 bases and J shed 3 bases, with 15 bases lying between them. This CDR3 contains 15 residues. The CDR3 spells CASSYVRGYYNEQFF. The DNA for the CDR3 is TGTGCCAGCAGTTACGTTCGGGGGTACTACAATGAGCAGTTCTTC.

This chain connects TRBV11-2 to TRBJ1-3; D unresolved. CDR3 size: 17 residues. V shed 6 bases and J shed 4 bases, with 22 bases lying between them. The germline V gene encodes CDR1 SGHAT and CDR2 FQNNGV. CDR3 nucleotides: TGTGCCAGCAGGTCGTACCAGCTAAGTACAAGGGGAAACACCATATATTTT. It codes for CASRSYQLSTRGNTIYF.

The V and J genes are TRBV2 and TRBJ2-2, with D unclear. Trimming shortened V by 4 bases and J by 7 bases, and 13 bases separated the two germline ends. CDR3 length equals 14 residues. CDR1 is SNHLY and CDR2 is FYNNEI in the germline V gene. The CDR3 sequence is CASSGLESHGELFF. In nucleotides, the CDR3 is TGTGCCAGCAGTGGACTCGAAAGTCACGGGGAGCTGTTTTTT.

This chain uses TRBV25-1 with TRBJ1-6, with a possible D match to TRBD1 (5 bases). This CDR3 region has 14 residues. Germline CDR1 and CDR2: MGHDK and SYGVNS. Trimming took off 5 bases at V and 7 bases at J, with 12 bases between the two ends. The CDR3 sequence is CASSPRAGNSPLHF. For the CDR3, the DNA is TGTGCCAGCAGTCCGCGGGCAGGGAATTCACCCCTCCACTTT.

This clone was seen once. V gene TRBV6-5 combines with J gene TRBJ1-1; 8 nucleotides match TRBD1. This CDR3 is 13 amino acids long. The germline V gene encodes CDR1 MNHEY and CDR2 SVGAGI. V lost 10 bases and J lost 3; bases outside the gene matches: 7. As DNA, the CDR3 is TGTGCCACACACAGGGGGGACGACACTGAAGCTTTCTTT. Residues: CATHRGDDTEAFF.

This chain joins TRBV11-2 and TRBJ2-2; D is undetermined. This CDR3 is 14 amino acids long. Germline CDR1 and CDR2: SGHAT and FQNNGV. V was clipped by 4 bases and J by 4 bases, with 10 bases between them. For the CDR3, the DNA is TGTGCCAGCAGCTCCACTCTCGGCACCGGGGAGCTGTTTTTT. Its protein is CASSSTLGTGELFF.